The 14 T cell receptor beta chains below all came from one sample that was sequenced in a study of T cells in localized non-small cell lung cancer. Produced via immunoSEQ multiplex PCR; TCRdb's table is partial and in-frame only. The sample includes about 1,200 clones, around 30% of them seen just once. The specimen comprised normal lung tissue next to the tumor, sampled before any cancer treatment. The receptors stem from a man aged 40 to 70 with stage I squamous cell lung carcinoma.

The chain combines TRBV14 with TRBJ2-5; 10 bases line up with TRBD2. The trim removed 4 bases at V and 1 base at J, leaving 3 bases unmatched. The CDR3 consists of 15 residues. Germline CDR1 and CDR2: SGHDN and FVKESK. CDR3 region: CASSRTSGAQETQYF. As DNA, the CDR3 is TGTGCCAGCAGCCGAACTAGCGGGGCCCAAGAGACCCAGTACTTC.

The CDR3 sequence is CASSVLATGAGGISLHF. The DNA for the CDR3 is TGTGCCAGCAGCGTCCTAGCGACAGGGGCCGGGGGAATTTCCCTCCACTTT. The rearrangement links TRBV9 to TRBJ1-6, with TRBD1 identical over 8 bases. V lost 2 bases and J lost 14; bases outside the gene matches: 18. CDR1 is SGDLS, CDR2 YYNGEE, per germline. The CDR3 is 17 residues long.

The V call is TRBV19, the J call TRBJ1-1, with D maybe TRBD1 (6 bases). The V and J ends lost 4 bases and 0 bases respectively, with 12 bases between them. The length of the CDR3 is 15 residues. The germline V gene has CDR1 LNHDA and CDR2 SQIVND (reference sequence). The CDR3 DNA reads as TGTGCCAGTAGTAGCTCAGGGGTCATGAACACTGAAGCTTTCTTT. It encodes CASSSSGVMNTEAFF.

V usage is TRBV9 and J usage is TRBJ2-7; TRBD2 might be the D (6 bases). The CDR3 is 14 residues long. V gave up 6 bases and J gave up 7 bases, with 20 bases separating them. Germline values: CDR1 SGDLS, CDR2 YYNGEE. The CDR3 DNA follows: TGTGCCAGCAACGATGGGACTTTATCGTGGGAGCAGTACTTC. Residues: CASNDGTLSWEQYF.

This clone turned up a few times. This chain uses TRBV6-7 with TRBJ1-6; D call uncertain. TRBV6-7 is treated as an ORF (open reading frame) with a function not yet certain. CDR3 length: 12 amino acids. V dropped 6 bases and J dropped 8 bases, with 8 bases sitting between them. The CDR3 loop reads CASSGSDSPLHF. As DNA, the CDR3 is TGTGCCAGCAGCGGATCGGATTCACCCCTCCACTTT.

The chain employs TRBV11-3 and TRBJ2-7; tentative D call: TRBD2 (5 bases). Germline V gives CDR1 SGHNT, CDR2 YENEEA. V was cut by 3 bases and J by 2 bases, with 14 bases left in between. This CDR3 region has 15 residues. The CDR3 bases are TGTGCCAGCAGCTTCGCCGCGGTGGAGGCCTACGAGCAGTACTTC. Protein sequence: CASSFAAVEAYEQYF.

By sample share, this clone is medium-sized. The rearrangement uses TRBV9 and TRBJ1-5; D is ambiguous. CDR1 and CDR2 from the germline V gene are SGDLS and YYNGEE. The V end lost 0 bases, the J end lost 7 bases, and 11 bases lay between the germline ends. This CDR3 region has 14 residues. CDR3 nucleotides: TGTGCCAGCAGCGTAGGAGGGTATGAACAGCCCCAGCATTTT. It is translated as CASSVGGYEQPQHF.

By share of the sample, this clone is medium-sized. The chain couples TRBV11-3 to TRBJ2-3; D possibly corresponds to TRBD1 (6 bases). The CDR3 is 15 amino acids. Looked up from germline, CDR1 is SGHNT and CDR2 is YENEEA. With 5 bases removed from V and 3 bases from J, the gap between germline ends came to 15 bases. In DNA, the CDR3 is TGTGCCAGCAGCCTGGGTACAGGGAATACAGATACGCAGTATTTT. It yields the protein CASSLGTGNTDTQYF.

This clone was seen a handful of times. The chain links TRBV11-3 to TRBJ1-2, with D hard to call. The germline V gene has CDR1 SGHNT and CDR2 YENEEA. Between the trimmed V and J ends, which lost 0 bases and 4 bases, there was a span of 9 bases. This CDR3 has 14 amino acids. Here the CDR3 DNA reads TGTGCCAGCAGCTTAGATCAGTTGGGCTATGGCTACACCTTC. Residues: CASSLDQLGYGYTF.

This clone was recorded a few times. The gene calls are TRBV25-1 and TRBJ2-2; no firm D call. The CDR3 runs to 14 residues. With 7 bases removed from V and 1 base from J, the gap between germline ends came to 10 bases. From germline, CDR1 is MGHDK and CDR2 SYGVNS. The CDR3: CASTRTENTGELFF. The CDR3 region has the DNA TGTGCCAGCACGCGAACAGAGAACACCGGGGAGCTGTTTTTT.

The chain employs TRBV1 and TRBJ1-5. TRBV1 is assigned pseudogene status. This CDR3 spans 12 amino acids. In DNA form, the CDR3 reads TGCGCCAGCAGCCAAGGTGGAGAGCCCCAGCATTTT. It specifies CASSQGGEPQHF.

This chain uses TRBV11-3 with TRBJ2-3; 8 bases align to TRBD2. The V segment lost 1 base and the J segment 0 bases; nucleotides outside the gene matches: 12. This CDR3 spans 19 amino acids. Germline loops: CDR1 SGHNT, CDR2 YENEEA. CDR3 bases: TGTGCCAGCAGCTTAGGTGTTAGCGGGGCGTACACTAGCACAGATACGCAGTATTTT. This gives the protein CASSLGVSGAYTSTDTQYF.

This clone counts as medium-sized (0.01 to 0.1%). The V gene is TRBV10-3, the J gene TRBJ1-2, with D maybe TRBD1 (5 bases). Trimming removed 2 bases at V and 6 bases at J, with 7 bases between. The germline V gene encodes CDR1 ENHRY and CDR2 SYGVKD. This CDR3 has 12 amino acids. For the CDR3, the DNA is TGTGCCATCAGTGAGGGGGCTGATGGCTACACCTTC. This translates into CAISEGADGYTF.

The gene calls are TRBV30 and TRBJ1-1; possibly TRBD1 for D (5 bases). The germline CDR1 and CDR2 sequences are GTSNPN and SVGIG (reference sequence). V lost 5 bases, J lost 4 bases, and 11 bases lay in between. This CDR3 is 12 amino acids long. CDR3 coding DNA: TGTGCCTGGGGGGCAACGGGCACTGAAGCTTTCTTT. It yields the protein CAWGATGTEAFF.